The 12 T cell receptor beta chains listed next were all sequenced from one sample in a study of cytomegalovirus exposure and HLA in healthy donors. Use of 60 Vbeta and 13 Jbeta primers characterized the PCR. Produced via immunoSEQ multiplex PCR; TCRdb's table is partial and in-frame only. The sample includes some 140,000 clones, roughly 75% of them seen just once. The sequencing input was PBMCs. These receptors were taken from a man younger than 45 in good health.

J is TRBJ2-7 and V is TRBV6-5, with unresolved D. Germline CDR1 MNHEY, CDR2 SVGAGI. V lost 6 bases and J lost 6, with 21 bases in between. The CDR3 contains 15 residues. The CDR3: CASRADISLAGEQYF. CDR3 bases: TGTGCCAGCAGGGCTGACATCTCCCTCGCTGGCGAGCAGTACTTC.

Here the CDR3 reads CASSYSVGAVNEKLFF. The CDR3 nucleotides read TGTGCCAGCAGTTATTCCGTGGGGGCCGTTAATGAAAAACTGTTTTTT. The chain links TRBV6-5 to TRBJ1-4, with D perhaps TRBD1 (6 bases). Trimming stripped 3 bases from V and 4 bases from J, with 15 bases between. The CDR3 extends over 16 amino acids. Germline CDR1 and CDR2: MNHEY and SVGAGI.

The chain employs TRBV7-2 and TRBJ2-5; perhaps TRBD2 as D (6 bases). This CDR3 comprises 15 residues. Trimming left V 5 bases short and J 5 bases short, with 18 bases between. The V gene's germline CDR1 is SGHTA and CDR2 FQGNSA. The CDR3 DNA follows: TGTGCCAGCAGCACACAGCGGGTCCGTGCGGAGACCCAGTACTTC. As protein: CASSTQRVRAETQYF.

This clone was counted a few times. The chain employs TRBV6-5 and TRBJ1-1; 8 bases are shared with TRBD1. Germline V CDR1 and CDR2: MNHEY, SVGAGI. V trimming: 2 bases; J trimming: 9 bases; junction bases outside the gene matches: 11. The CDR3 is 15 residues long. The CDR3 sequence is CASSYGAGGRVKAFF. The DNA of the CDR3 is TGTGCCAGCAGTTACGGTGCAGGGGGCCGTGTAAAAGCTTTCTTT.

This clone was observed a single time. The chain couples TRBV27 to TRBJ2-3; D is perhaps TRBD2 (5 bases). Trimming left V 6 bases short and J 6 bases short, with 16 bases between. CDR3 length: 14 residues. Germline V gene sequence: CDR1 MNHEY, CDR2 SMNVEV (reference sequence). CDR3 coding DNA: TGTGCCAGCAGCCCGAGCGTGAGAGGGGATACGCAGTATTTT. Translating it yields CASSPSVRGDTQYF.

This clone showed up just a few times. J is TRBJ2-1 and V is TRBV7-2; D unresolved. V lost 2 bases to trimming and J lost 7 bases, with 6 bases between them. The germline V gene encodes CDR1 SGHTA and CDR2 FQGNSA. There are 12 residues in the CDR3. The CDR3 loop reads CASSLNWNEQFF. The CDR3 region has the DNA TGTGCCAGCAGCTTAAACTGGAATGAGCAGTTCTTC.

The rearrangement joins TRBV28 to TRBJ1-1, with 11 bases identical to TRBD1. The CDR3 consists of 15 residues. Germline values: CDR1 MDHEN, CDR2 SYDVKM. The ends lost 6 bases at V and 4 bases at J; junction bases unmatched: 7. CDR3 residues: CASSGQGAGSTEAFF. The CDR3, as DNA: TGTGCCAGCAGCGGACAGGGGGCAGGTAGCACTGAAGCTTTCTTT.

V and J are TRBV6-5 and TRBJ2-3; D perhaps matches TRBD1 (5 bases). V lost 4 bases to trimming and J lost 5 bases, with 13 bases between them. Germline-derived CDR1 and CDR2 are MNHEY and SVGAGI. This CDR3 spans 14 amino acids. CDR3 amino acids: CASSWQGELDTQYF. DNA of the CDR3: TGTGCCAGCAGTTGGCAGGGCGAGCTAGATACGCAGTATTTT.

The rearrangement uses TRBV27 and TRBJ2-3, with 15 bases matching TRBD2. The CDR3 runs to 18 residues. V dropped 6 bases and J dropped 3; count of bases not matched to a gene: 10. Germline V lookup: CDR1 MNHEY, CDR2 SMNVEV (reference sequence). The CDR3 coding sequence is TGTGCCAGCAGGGACCTGGGACTAGCGGGAGGAGGGACAGATACGCAGTATTTT. It encodes CASRDLGLAGGGTDTQYF.

J is TRBJ2-5 and V is TRBV30; D might be TRBD1 (6 bases). Germline CDR1 GTSNPN, CDR2 SVGIG (reference sequence). The ends were cut back, 4 bases at V and 5 bases at J, with 14 bases in the middle. This CDR3 spans 13 amino acids. CDR3 protein: CAWNRRGRETQYF. The CDR3 DNA is TGTGCCTGGAATCGCAGGGGTAGGGAGACCCAGTACTTC.

The V call is TRBV6-6, the J call TRBJ2-7; a weak D match, TRBD2 (6 bases). Per the germline V gene, CDR1 is MNHNY and CDR2 is SVGAGI (reference sequence). The ends were cut back, 7 bases at V and 0 bases at J, with 16 bases in the middle. CDR3 length: 15 residues. The CDR3 is CASTWERATSYEQYF. In DNA, the CDR3 is TGTGCCAGCACCTGGGAGCGGGCTACCTCCTACGAGCAGTACTTC.

The gene calls are TRBV4-3 and TRBJ2-5; a weak D match, TRBD2 (6 bases). The CDR3 runs to 13 residues. From germline, CDR1 is LGHNA and CDR2 YSLEER. Trimming shortened V by 4 bases and J by 5 bases, and 11 bases separated the two germline ends. The CDR3 DNA reads TGCGCCAGCAGCCCTGGGACTGGGGAGACCCAGTACTTC. It encodes CASSPGTGETQYF.